The TCR beta chain described here comes from a study of cytomegalovirus exposure and HLA in healthy donors. Findings and caveats of the study: Most likely, a cluster of highly shared sequence variants arose as a sequencing artifact. Earlier analysis found most TCR beta V segments productive about 87% or about 30% of the time. Versus the approximately 720-donor mean, an Asian-associated ancestry cluster reportedly showed fewer N-insertions in a later analysis.

In regard to this clone: Antigen unknown.

This CDR3 contains 12 residues. The germline V gene has CDR1 GTSNPN and CDR2 SVGIG (reference sequence). V lost 7 bases to trimming and J lost 5 bases, with 14 bases between them. While unrecorded immune exposures were likely, the donors were nominally healthy when sampled. This PCR relied on a set of 60 Vbeta primers and 13 Jbeta primers. This table comes from immunoSEQ multiplex PCR, and its TCRdb copy is limited to in-frame clones, with some not included. The table lists tens of thousands of clones, 65% of them singletons. The sequence came from a woman aged 45-65 years in good health and CMV-seropositive. The sequenced material came from PBMCs. The chain employs TRBV30 and TRBJ2-5; TRBD2 is a possible D gene (6 bases). CDR3 loop: CALDTGGETQYF. In DNA form, the CDR3 reads TGTGCCTTGGACACTGGGGGGGAGACCCAGTACTTC.